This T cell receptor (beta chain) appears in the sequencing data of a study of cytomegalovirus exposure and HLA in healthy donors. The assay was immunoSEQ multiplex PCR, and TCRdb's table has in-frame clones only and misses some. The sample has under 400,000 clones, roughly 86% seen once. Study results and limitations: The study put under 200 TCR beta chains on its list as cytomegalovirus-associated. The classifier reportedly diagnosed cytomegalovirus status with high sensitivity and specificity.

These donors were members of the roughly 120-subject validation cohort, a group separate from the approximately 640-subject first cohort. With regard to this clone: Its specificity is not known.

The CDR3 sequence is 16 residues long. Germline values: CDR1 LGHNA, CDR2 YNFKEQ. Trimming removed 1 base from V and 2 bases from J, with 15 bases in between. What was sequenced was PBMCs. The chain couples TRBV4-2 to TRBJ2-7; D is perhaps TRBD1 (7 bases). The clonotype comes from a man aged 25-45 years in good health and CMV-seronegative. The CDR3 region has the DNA TGTGCCAGCAGCCAAGCGGCCAGGGGGGCCCCCTACGAGCAGTACTTC. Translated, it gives CASSQAARGAPYEQYF.